The next 22 T cell receptor beta chains were all read from a single sample in a study of blood T cell repertoires in COVID-19 (dated by TCRdb to the early 2020s). Libraries were built with the immunoSEQ multiplex PCR assay. TCRdb mirrors the immuneACCESS table, restricted to in-frame sequences. Some clones are absent from its copies; in checked studies, under half trace to an unresolved V gene, and the reason for the others is unknown. This sample lists about 190,000 clones; 84% were detected once. Around 5.5% of the sample is taken by the ten largest. The specimen sequenced was peripheral blood. Receptors originate from a woman aged 70-85 years with active or convalescent COVID-19.

The genes are TRBV13 and TRBJ2-1, with D tentatively TRBD2 (5 bases). V was shortened by 5 bases and J by 6 bases, with 8 bases between the two germline ends. The CDR3 totals 12 residues. Germline V gene sequence: CDR1 PRHDT, CDR2 FYEKMQ (reference sequence). CDR3 loop: CASSRLSNEQFF. CDR3 DNA: TGTGCCAGCAGCCGACTAAGCAATGAGCAGTTCTTC.

The chain couples TRBV2 to TRBJ2-5; weak D call: TRBD1 (5 bases). The CDR3 is 12 amino acids. Germline loops: CDR1 SNHLY, CDR2 FYNNEI. Trimming pared 1 base from V and 9 bases from J, leaving 9 bases between. The CDR3 loop is CASSEDLGAQYF. The CDR3 DNA reads as TGTGCCAGCAGTGAAGACTTAGGGGCCCAGTACTTC.

The chain joins TRBV6-6 to TRBJ2-1; TRBD2 matches at 15 bases. This CDR3 has 15 residues. Germline CDR1 reads MNHNY; CDR2 reads SVGAGI (reference sequence). V lost 7 bases to trimming and J lost 7 bases; unmatched junction nucleotides: 5. CDR3 DNA sequence: TGTGCCAGCAATGGACTAGCGGGAGGGCCGAATGAGCAGTTCTTC. Residues: CASNGLAGGPNEQFF.

The chain carries TRBV7-9 and TRBJ1-1; possibly TRBD1 for D (5 bases). The CDR3 runs to 13 residues. CDR1 and CDR2 from the germline V gene are SEHNR and FQNEAQ (reference sequence). V was clipped by 5 bases and J by 2 bases, with 9 bases between them. CDR3 bases: TGTGCCAGCAGCCGGGGGGGAAACACTGAAGCTTTCTTT. Translation gives CASSRGGNTEAFF.

V gene TRBV19 combines with J gene TRBJ2-5; TRBD1 matches 9 bases. With 3 bases clipped from V and 5 bases from J, the junction kept 10 bases outside the gene matches. CDR3 size: 16 residues. Per germline, CDR1 LNHDA and CDR2 SQIVND (reference sequence). The CDR3 loop reads CASSILAQGARETQYF. In nucleotides, the CDR3 is TGTGCCAGTAGTATCTTGGCACAGGGGGCGCGGGAGACCCAGTACTTC.

The rearrangement links TRBV4-1 to TRBJ2-1; D is perhaps TRBD1 (5 bases). Germline-derived CDR1 and CDR2 are MGHRA and YSYEKL. The CDR3 runs to 16 residues. V lost 2 bases to trimming and J lost 13 bases, with 24 bases between them. CDR3 in DNA: TGCGCCAGCAGCCAACCTCGGGCAGGGCGTTTCTCCAGTCAGTTCTTC. As protein: CASSQPRAGRFSSQFF.

A few counts support this clone. The chain is built from TRBV5-6 and TRBJ2-7; 7 bases line up with TRBD1. Germline V gives CDR1 SGHDT, CDR2 YYEEEE. V lost 5 bases, J lost 0 bases, and 17 bases stayed unmatched. The CDR3 has 18 amino acids. DNA of the CDR3: TGTGCCAGCAGTCGGCTCCGGGACAGTCGGCAGAGCTCCTACGAGCAGTACTTC. Translation: CASSRLRDSRQSSYEQYF. Based on the CDR3 plus reference TRBV5-6 and TRBJ2-7, the full variable domain is DAGVTQSPTHLIKTRGQQVTLRCSPKSGHDTVSWYQQALGQGPQFIFQYYEEEERQRGNFPDRFSGHQFPNYSSELNVNALLLGDSALYLCASSRLRDSRQSSYEQYFGPGTRLTVT.

The chain couples TRBV7-2 to TRBJ1-1, with D possibly TRBD1 on 5 matching bases. The CDR3 extends over 13 amino acids. Deletions cut 5 bases from V and 1 base from J, with 8 bases between. CDR1 and CDR2 (germline): SGHTA, FQGNSA. CDR3 nucleotides: TGTGCCAGCAGCCTCAGGGCGAACACTGAAGCTTTCTTT. Translated: CASSLRANTEAFF.

DNA of the CDR3: TGTGCCAGCAGCTTGGTCACGACAGGGGGATCCTACGAGCAGTACTTC. This codes for CASSLVTTGGSYEQYF. The chain combines TRBV5-6 with TRBJ2-7; 9 bases map to TRBD1. Germline-derived CDR1 and CDR2 are SGHDT and YYEEEE. This CDR3 region has 16 residues. V lost 0 bases, J lost 1 base, and 5 bases stayed unmatched.

The CDR3 reads CASSSGGAPPYGYTF. The CDR3 bases are TGTGCCAGCAGTTCCGGAGGGGCCCCCCCCTATGGCTACACCTTC. This chain joins TRBV6-6 and TRBJ1-2; D is possibly TRBD1 (5 bases). Deletions cut 4 bases from V and 4 bases from J, with 16 bases between. Per germline, CDR1 MNHNY and CDR2 SVGAGI (reference sequence). This CDR3 is built from 15 residues.

This chain connects TRBV5-1 to TRBJ2-5, with D tentatively TRBD1 (6 bases). The germline CDR1 and CDR2 sequences are SGHRS and YFSETQ. This CDR3 has 15 residues. V lost 2 bases and J lost 2, with 13 bases in between. The CDR3 spells CASSFDGGSQETQYF. CDR3 in DNA: TGCGCCAGCAGCTTTGATGGGGGCAGTCAAGAGACCCAGTACTTC.

This clone came up a few times. V gene TRBV7-8 combines with J gene TRBJ2-3; the D gene is possibly TRBD2 (5 bases). The CDR3 spans 13 residues. The V end lost 2 bases, the J end lost 6 bases, and 9 bases lay between the germline ends. Germline V lookup: CDR1 SGHVS, CDR2 FQNEAQ. The CDR3 nucleotides are TGTGCCAGCAGCTTACTCACGGGGGATACGCAGTATTTT. It yields the protein CASSLLTGDTQYF.

This clone was seen many times. Germline and junction disagree at one end, which may indicate a read error. This chain links TRBV6-1 with TRBJ2-7, with TRBD2 matching 8 bases. Germline V CDR1 and CDR2: MNHNS, SASEGT. The CDR3 sequence is 15 residues long. The DNA for the CDR3 is TGTGCCAGCAGTGAAAAAGCGGGAGACTCCCACGAGCAGTACTTC. As protein: CASSEKAGDSHEQYF.

The genes are TRBV19 and TRBJ1-5, with 7 bases fitting TRBD1. The CDR3 is 14 amino acids. J was trimmed by 4 bases and V by 6 bases; bases with no gene match: 6. Looked up from germline, CDR1 is LNHDA and CDR2 is SQIVND (reference sequence). CDR3 in amino acids: CASRGTAPNQPQHF. The CDR3 DNA is TGTGCCAGTAGGGGGACAGCTCCGAATCAGCCCCAGCATTTT.

The gene calls are TRBV28 and TRBJ2-7, with 8 bases identical to TRBD1. V trimming: 4 bases; J trimming: 3 bases; junction bases outside the gene matches: 8. The CDR3 length is 15 residues. Germline V lookup: CDR1 MDHEN, CDR2 SYDVKM. Here the CDR3 reads CASSSWTGKNYEQYF. CDR3 coding DNA: TGTGCCAGCAGTTCATGGACAGGGAAAAACTACGAGCAGTACTTC. The complete variable domain, with remaining parts taken from reference TRBV28 and TRBJ2-7, reads DVKVTQSSRYLVKRTGEKVFLECVQDMDHENMFWYRQDPGLGLRLIYFSYDVKMKEKGDIPEGYSVSREKKERFSLILESASTNQTSMYLCASSSWTGKNYEQYFGPGTRLTVT.

The CDR3 nucleotides are TGTGCCAGCAGCCCCAACCCGAGAGGCGCCGGGGAGCTGTTTTTT. It codes for CASSPNPRGAGELFF. V gene TRBV7-3 combines with J gene TRBJ2-2, with D uncertain. The ends were cut back, 5 bases at V and 6 bases at J, with 16 bases in the middle. From germline, CDR1 is SGHTA and CDR2 FQGTGA. The CDR3 spans 15 residues.

The chain couples TRBV6-5 to TRBJ2-7, with D possibly being TRBD2 (6 bases). CDR1 is MNHEY, CDR2 SVGAGI, per germline. V was trimmed by 6 bases and J by 5 bases, leaving 20 bases between them. The CDR3 length is 15 residues. Here the CDR3 DNA reads TGTGCCAGCAGCAGAAAAGAGGGCGGACTAAACGAGCAGTACTTC. It yields the protein CASSRKEGGLNEQYF.

The chain recombines TRBV10-1 with TRBJ2-6, with 12 positions matching TRBD2. CDR3 length: 22 residues. Germline CDR1 and CDR2: WNHNN and SYGVQD (reference sequence). The CDR3 spells CGAPTFTLTSGRYDSGANVLTF. The DNA of the CDR3 is TGCGGTGCCCCAACCTTCACCTTGACTAGCGGGAGATATGACTCTGGGGCCAACGTCCTGACTTTC.

The chain uses TRBV24-1 and TRBJ2-1, with unresolved D. The CDR3 contains 13 residues. Trimming removed 3 bases from V and 4 bases from J, with 6 bases in between. CDR1 and CDR2 (germline): KGHDR, SFDVKD. DNA for the CDR3: TGTGCCACCAGTGATCCCAATTACAATGAGCAGTTCTTC. It translates to CATSDPNYNEQFF.

V is TRBV24-1 and J is TRBJ1-5; TRBD1 is a possible D gene (6 bases). V lost 5 bases and J lost 7, with 11 bases in between. CDR3 length: 13 amino acids. Germline V gene lookup returns CDR1 KGHDR and CDR2 SFDVKD. As DNA, the CDR3 is TGTGCCACCAGTGCGGCAGGGGAACAGCCCCAGCATTTT. Translation: CATSAAGEQPQHF.

The V and J genes are TRBV7-2 and TRBJ2-7, with TRBD2 identical over 9 bases. Germline V gene lookup returns CDR1 SGHTA and CDR2 FQGNSA. The CDR3 consists of 15 residues. Germline trimming cut 3 bases from V and 4 bases from J; bases unmatched to any gene: 7. In DNA form, the CDR3 reads TGTGCCAGCAGCTTTACTAGCGGGTCCCCTTACGAGCAGTACTTC. Its protein product is CASSFTSGSPYEQYF. Based on the CDR3 plus reference TRBV7-2 and TRBJ2-7, the full variable domain is GAGVSQSPSNKVTEKGKDVELRCDPISGHTALYWYRQSLGQGLEFLIYFQGNSAPDKSGLPSDRFSAERTGGSVSTLTIQRTQQEDSAVYLCASSFTSGSPYEQYFGPGTRLTVT.

This chain joins TRBV6-5 and TRBJ1-5, with TRBD1 identical over 9 bases. This CDR3 is 14 amino acids long. V gave up 2 bases and J gave up 7 bases; unmatched junction bases: 3. Germline CDR1 MNHEY, CDR2 SVGAGI. The CDR3 here is CASSYDRGGQPQHF. The CDR3 DNA follows: TGTGCCAGCAGTTACGACAGGGGGGGACAGCCCCAGCATTTT.